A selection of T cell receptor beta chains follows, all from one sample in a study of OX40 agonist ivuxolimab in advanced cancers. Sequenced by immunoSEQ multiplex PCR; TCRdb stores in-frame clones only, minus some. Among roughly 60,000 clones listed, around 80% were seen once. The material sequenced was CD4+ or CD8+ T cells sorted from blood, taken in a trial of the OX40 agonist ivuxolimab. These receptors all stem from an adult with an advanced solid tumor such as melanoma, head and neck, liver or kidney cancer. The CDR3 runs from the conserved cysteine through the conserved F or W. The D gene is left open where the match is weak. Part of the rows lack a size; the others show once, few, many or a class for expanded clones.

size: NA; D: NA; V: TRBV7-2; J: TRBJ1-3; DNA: TGTGCCAGCAGCTTATCGGGGGGGGCTACTGGAAACACCATATATTTT; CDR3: CASSLSGGATGNTIYF
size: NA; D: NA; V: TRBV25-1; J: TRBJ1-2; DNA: TGTGCCAGCAGTGAGTGGGGGGTCGATCAGATCTACACCTTC; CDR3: CASSEWGVDQIYTF
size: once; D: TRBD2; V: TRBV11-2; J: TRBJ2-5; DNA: TGTGCCAGCAGCCCCAGGAGACTAGCCGAGAAGACCCAGTACTTC; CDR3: CASSPRRLAEKTQYF
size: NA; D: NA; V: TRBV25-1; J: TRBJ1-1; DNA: TGTGCCAGCAGTGATCAAGGCGGGAAGGCTTTCTTT; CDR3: CASSDQGGKAFF
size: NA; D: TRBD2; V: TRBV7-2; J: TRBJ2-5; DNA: TGTGCCAGCAGCTCCGGCGGACTAGCGGGAGGTCGGGGGGAGACCCAGTACTTC; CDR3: CASSSGGLAGGRGETQYF
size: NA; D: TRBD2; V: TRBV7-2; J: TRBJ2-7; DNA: TGTGCCAGCAGCTTAGATCGCGCTAGCGGGAGCTACGAGCAGTACTTC; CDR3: CASSLDRASGSYEQYF
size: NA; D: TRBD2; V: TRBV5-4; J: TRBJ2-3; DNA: TGTGCCAGCAGCATAGATAGCGGGAGACGTACAGATACGCAGTATTTT; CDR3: CASSIDSGRRTDTQYF
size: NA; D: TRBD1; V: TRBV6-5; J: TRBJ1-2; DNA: TGTGCCAGCAGCCGAGGGGGGACAGAGAGATATGGCTACACCTTC; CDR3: CASSRGGTERYGYTF
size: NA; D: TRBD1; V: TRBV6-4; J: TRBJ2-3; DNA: TGTGCCAGCAGTGAGGGGACAGGGGCCGCAGATACGCAGTATTTT; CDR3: CASSEGTGAADTQYF
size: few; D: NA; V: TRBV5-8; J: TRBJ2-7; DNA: TGTGCCAGCAGCGGGGACATCCTCGGCGAGCAGTACTTC; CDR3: CASSGDILGEQYF
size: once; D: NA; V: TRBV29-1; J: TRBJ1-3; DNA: TGCAGCGTTGGGACCTCCGCATCTGGAAACACCATATATTTT; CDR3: CSVGTSASGNTIYF
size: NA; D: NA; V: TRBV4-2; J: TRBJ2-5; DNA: TGTGCCAGCAGCCCCCAGTGGTCGGTTCAAGAGACCCAGTACTTC; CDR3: CASSPQWSVQETQYF
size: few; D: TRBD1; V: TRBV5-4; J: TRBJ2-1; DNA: TGTGCCAGCAGCCGCGGGACAGGCGAGCAGTTCTTC; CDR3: CASSRGTGEQFF
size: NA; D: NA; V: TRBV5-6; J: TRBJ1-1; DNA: TGTGCCAGCAGCTTGGCGATGGGGATGAACACTGAAGCTTTCTTT; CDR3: CASSLAMGMNTEAFF
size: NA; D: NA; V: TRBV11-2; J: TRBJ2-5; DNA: TGTGCCAGCAGCTTAGGGGAAGAAGAGACCCAGTACTTC; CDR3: CASSLGEEETQYF
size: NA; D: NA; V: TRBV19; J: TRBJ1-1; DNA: TGTGCCAGTAGTATATTAAGGGGAGGGGGCACTGAAGCTTTCTTT; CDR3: CASSILRGGGTEAFF
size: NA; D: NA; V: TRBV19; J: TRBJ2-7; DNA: TGTGCCAGTAGTGGGTCGACGGACGAGCAGTACTTC; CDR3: CASSGSTDEQYF
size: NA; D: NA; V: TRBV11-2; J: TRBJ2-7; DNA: TGTGCCAGCAGCTCGCCTCGGACGTCTACGAAGGGCGATTACGAGCAGTACTTC; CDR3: CASSSPRTSTKGDYEQYF
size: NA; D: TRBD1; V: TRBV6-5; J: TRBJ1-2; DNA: TGTGCCAGCAGTTACTCGAGGCAGGGGGGAAACTATGGCTACACCTTC; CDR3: CASSYSRQGGNYGYTF
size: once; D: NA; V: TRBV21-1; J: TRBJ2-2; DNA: TGTGCCAGCAGCAAAGGTTCAGTTAGCGGGAGGTCCGACACCGGGGAGCTGTTTTTT; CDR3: CASSKGSVSGRSDTGELFF
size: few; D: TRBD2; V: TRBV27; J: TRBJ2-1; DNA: TGTGCCAGCAGTTTTCGCCTAGCGGGCTCCTACAATGAGCAGTTCTTC; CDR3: CASSFRLAGSYNEQFF
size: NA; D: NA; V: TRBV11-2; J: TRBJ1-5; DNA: TGTGCCAGCAGCTTAGGGCAGCATCAGCCCCAGCATTTT; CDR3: CASSLGQHQPQHF
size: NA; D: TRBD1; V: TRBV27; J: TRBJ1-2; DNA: TGTGCCAGCAGTCTTTTACAGGGGCATGGCTACACCTTC; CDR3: CASSLLQGHGYTF
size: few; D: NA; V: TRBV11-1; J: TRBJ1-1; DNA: TGTGCCAGCAGCCCGCGTATGAACACTGAAGCTTTCTTT; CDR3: CASSPRMNTEAFF
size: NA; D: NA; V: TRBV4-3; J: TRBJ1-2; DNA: TGCGCCAGCAGCCCCGAACAGAACTATGGCTACACCTTC; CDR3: CASSPEQNYGYTF
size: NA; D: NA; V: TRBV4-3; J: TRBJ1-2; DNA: TGCGCCAGCAGCCAAGCGGGGGAGGTCTGGGCCACCTTC; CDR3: CASSQAGEVWATF
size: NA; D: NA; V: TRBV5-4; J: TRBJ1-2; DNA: TGTGCCAGCAGCGCCCTAGGGGGTAACTATGGCTACACCTTC; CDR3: CASSALGGNYGYTF
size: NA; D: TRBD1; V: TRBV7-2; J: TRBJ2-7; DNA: TGTGCCAGCAGCCCCGGACAGGGGATCCACGAGCAGTACTTC; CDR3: CASSPGQGIHEQYF
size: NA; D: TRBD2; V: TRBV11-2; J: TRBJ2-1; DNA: TGTGCCAGCAGCTCGGGACTAGCCCCTGAGCAGTTCTTC; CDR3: CASSSGLAPEQFF
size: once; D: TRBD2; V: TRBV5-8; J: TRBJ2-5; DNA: TGTGCCAGCAGCTTCGGGACTAGCGGGAGTGTGGAGACCCAGTACTTC; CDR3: CASSFGTSGSVETQYF
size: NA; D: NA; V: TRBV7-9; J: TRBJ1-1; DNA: TGTGCCAGCAGCCCGAGAAAGGGATCGAACACTGAAGCTTTCTTT; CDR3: CASSPRKGSNTEAFF
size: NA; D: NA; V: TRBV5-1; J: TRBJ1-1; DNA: TGCGCCAGCAGTTCTCAGGGAGAACTCGCTGAAGCTTTCTTT; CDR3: CASSSQGELAEAFF
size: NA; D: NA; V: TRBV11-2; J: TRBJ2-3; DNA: TGTGCCAGCAGCCGGATAGATACGCAGTATTTT; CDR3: CASSRIDTQYF
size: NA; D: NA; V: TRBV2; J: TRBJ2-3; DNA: TGTGCCAGCAGACGCGGGACAGCTAACACAGATACGCAGTATTTT; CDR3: CASRRGTANTDTQYF
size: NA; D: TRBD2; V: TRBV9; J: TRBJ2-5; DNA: TGTGCCAGCAGCGTAGCCCCCCTAGCGGGAGCGGAGACCCAGTACTTC; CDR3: CASSVAPLAGAETQYF
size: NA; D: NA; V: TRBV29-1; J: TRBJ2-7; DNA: TGCAGCGTTGAAGGAGGCAACGCTATCGAGCAGTACTTC; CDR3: CSVEGGNAIEQYF
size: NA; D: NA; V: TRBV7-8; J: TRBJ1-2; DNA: TGTGCCAGCAGCTTAGCAACGTATGGCTACACCTTC; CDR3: CASSLATYGYTF
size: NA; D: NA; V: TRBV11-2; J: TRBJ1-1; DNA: TGTGCCAGCAGCTTGAGGGGAGCGGGAACCGAAGCTTTCTTT; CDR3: CASSLRGAGTEAFF
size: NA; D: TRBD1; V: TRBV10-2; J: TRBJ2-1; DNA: TGCGCCAGCATGAACCCGGGACAGGGGTTTAGCGGTGAGCAGTTCTTC; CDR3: CASMNPGQGFSGEQFF
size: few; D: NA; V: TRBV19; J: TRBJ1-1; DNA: TGTGCCAGTAGGACAGGGAACACTGAAGCTTTCTTT; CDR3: CASRTGNTEAFF
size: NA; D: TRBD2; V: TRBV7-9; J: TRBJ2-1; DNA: TGTGCCAGCAGCTCCCCCGAGCGGGAGGGTTCCTACAATGAGCAGTTCTTC; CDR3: CASSSPEREGSYNEQFF
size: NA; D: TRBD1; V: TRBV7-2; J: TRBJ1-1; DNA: TGTGCCAGCCGTTTGTTTGCAGGGGGCACTGAAGCTTTCTTT; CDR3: CASRLFAGGTEAFF
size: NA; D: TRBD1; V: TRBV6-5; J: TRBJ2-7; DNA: TGTGCCAGCAGTACCCGACAGGGCCACGAGCAGTACTTC; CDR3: CASSTRQGHEQYF
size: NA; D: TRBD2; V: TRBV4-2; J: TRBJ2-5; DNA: TGTGCCAGCAGCGCTCAAAAGGGGACTAGCGGGAGGCTAGGCCAAGAGACCCAGTACTTC; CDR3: CASSAQKGTSGRLGQETQYF
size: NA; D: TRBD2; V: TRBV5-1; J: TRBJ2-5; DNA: TGCGCCAGCAGCTTGAGACCTAGCGGGAGTATCGAGACCCAGTACTTC; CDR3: CASSLRPSGSIETQYF
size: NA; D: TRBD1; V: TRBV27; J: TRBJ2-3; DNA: TGTGCCAGCAGTTTATTTGGGACAGGAACAGATACGCAGTATTTT; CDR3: CASSLFGTGTDTQYF